This TCR beta chain was documented in a study of CD8+ T cells in alopecia areata. Overall study findings and caveats: Tofacitinib produced a significant decrease in scalp clonality and in expanded CD8+ clones among the top 100. Uncertainty remains about how baseline CD8+ expansion links to response, with one nonresponder.

Treatment noted: oral pan-JAK inhibitor, 5-10 mg twice daily. Samples from alopecia areata patients were lesional scalp punch biopsies and peripheral blood. This clone was detected only once. Its antigen is currently unknown. This CDR3 comprises 15 residues. CDR1 is SQVTM and CDR2 is ANQGSEA in the germline V gene. The J segment lost 8 bases and the V segment lost 6 bases, leaving 16 bases of the junction unmatched. Isolated RNA was reverse transcribed into cDNA used as the sequencing template. Only in-frame clones appear in the TCRdb table, and some are missing; sequencing was by immunoSEQ multiplex PCR. The repertoire holds around 150,000 clones, with less than 70% as singletons.

The chain joins TRBV29-1 to TRBJ1-2; 9 nucleotides agree with TRBD1. This receptor was taken from a human donor with alopecia areata. Sequences were derived from CD4+ T cells sorted from blood, sampled at week 24, from a patient treated with tofacitinib. The CDR3 DNA reads as TGCAGCGTGGGGGACAGGGAAGGGCACCGAGGAGGCTACACCTTC. As protein: CSVGDREGHRGGYTF.